These 17 T cell receptor beta chains share one sample of origin, sequenced in a study of neurological immune-mediated disorders. TCRdb ran MiXCR on the 5' RACE reads and lists one entry per CDR3 protein. The repertoire includes 45,000 to 55,000 distinct CDR3 sequences, 4.5% to 7% of them detected once, and less than 1.5% sits in the top ten. Sequenced sample: CD4+ T cells from blood. The receptors come from a woman younger than 35 with multiple sclerosis.

This clonotype was recorded many times. The CDR3 here is CASSARDRIYGYGYTF. Written as DNA, the CDR3 is TGTGCCAGCAGTGCCAGGGACAGAATATATGGTTATGGCTACACCTTC. The V and J genes are TRBV27 and TRBJ1-2; 7 nucleotides match TRBD1. This CDR3 has 16 residues. The V segment lost 5 bases and the J segment 5 bases; nucleotides outside the gene matches: 14. In germline, CDR1 is MNHEY, CDR2 SMNVEV (reference sequence).

This clonotype was recorded many times. This rearrangement joins TRBV6-1 to TRBJ1-6, with 9 bases aligning to TRBD1. This CDR3 region has 15 residues. In germline, CDR1 is MNHNS, CDR2 SASEGT. V shed 5 bases, J shed 9 bases, and the junction held 8 bases outside the gene matches. This CDR3 is CASSKTGTGTSPLHF. CDR3 bases: TGTGCCAGCAGTAAAACCGGGACAGGGACTTCACCCCTCCACTTT.

The V call is TRBV13, the J call TRBJ2-2, with D unclear. The V gene's germline CDR1 is PRHDT and CDR2 FYEKMQ (reference sequence). Trimming shortened V by 5 bases and J by 4 bases, and 8 bases separated the two germline ends. CDR3 length equals 13 residues. CDR3 in DNA: TGTGCCAGCAGCGAAGGTGGCACCGGGGAGCTGTTTTTT. It yields the protein CASSEGGTGELFF.

This clonotype was observed many times. The rearrangement links TRBV5-1 to TRBJ2-1; D perhaps matches TRBD2 (6 bases). Trimming removed 1 base from V and 9 bases from J, with 14 bases in between. The length of the CDR3 is 14 residues. Germline loops: CDR1 SGHRS, CDR2 YFSETQ. The CDR3 protein is CASSLQGGVTEQFF. As DNA, the CDR3 is TGCGCCAGCAGCTTGCAGGGCGGGGTCACTGAGCAGTTCTTC.

In this sample, this clonotype turned up many times. This chain joins TRBV5-1 and TRBJ2-2; D tentatively reads TRBD1 or TRBD2 (5 bases each). The CDR3 has 15 residues. The V gene lost 0 bases and the J gene lost 8 bases, with 14 bases spanning the gap. CDR1 is SGHRS and CDR2 is YFSETQ in the germline V gene. Written as DNA, the CDR3 is TGCGCCAGCAGCTTGGAACGGTTGGGGGTTGGGGAGCTGTTTTTT. The encoded protein is CASSLERLGVGELFF.

At least ten counts were recorded for this clonotype. The chain has TRBV3-1 and TRBJ2-2; D is perhaps TRBD2 (7 bases). V lost 8 bases and J lost 5, with 15 bases in between. CDR3 length: 14 residues. The germline V gene encodes CDR1 LGHDT and CDR2 YNNKEL (reference sequence). The CDR3 region has the DNA TGTGCCAGCTGGGGGGGGGCGCGGACCGGGGAGCTGTTTTTT. Translation gives CASWGGARTGELFF.

This clonotype was seen ten or more times. The chain uses TRBV5-1 and TRBJ1-1; D uncertain. The germline V and J ends were trimmed by 0 bases and 1 base, with 7 bases remaining between them. Germline-derived CDR1 and CDR2 are SGHRS and YFSETQ. The CDR3 contains 14 residues. The CDR3 DNA reads TGCGCCAGCAGCTTGGAAGCAGGGAACACTGAAGCTTTCTTT. Protein sequence: CASSLEAGNTEAFF.

At least ten counts were recorded for this clonotype. V usage is TRBV29-1 and J usage is TRBJ2-5; a weak D match, TRBD2 (5 bases). V dropped 7 bases and J dropped 9 bases, with 12 bases sitting between them. Germline CDR1 SQVTM, CDR2 ANQGSEA. There are 10 residues in the CDR3. In nucleotides, the CDR3 is TGCAGCGCCGCTACGAGGGCCCAGTACTTC. This encodes CSAATRAQYF.

Many counts were recorded for this clonotype. The chain employs TRBV2 and TRBJ2-2; D is uncertain. Germline V gene sequence: CDR1 SNHLY, CDR2 FYNNEI. Trimming left V 4 bases short and J 2 bases short, with 5 bases between. CDR3 length equals 13 residues. CDR3 protein: CASSVENTGELFF. The CDR3 coding sequence is TGTGCCAGCAGTGTGGAAAACACCGGGGAGCTGTTTTTT.

This clonotype showed up many times. The chain uses TRBV29-1 and TRBJ1-5; tentatively, D is TRBD1 (6 bases). CDR1 is SQVTM, CDR2 ANQGSEA, per germline. Trimming removed 7 bases from V and 4 bases from J, with 14 bases in between. This CDR3 has 13 amino acids. The CDR3 DNA reads TGCAGCGGTTCCCAGGGGTGGAATCAGCCCCAGCATTTT. Amino acids: CSGSQGWNQPQHF.

This clonotype occurred many times. The rearrangement uses TRBV7-3 and TRBJ1-2; 7 positions agree with TRBD1. CDR1 and CDR2 from the germline V gene are SGHTA and FQGTGA. V shed 5 bases, J shed 4 bases, and the junction held 16 bases outside the gene matches. The CDR3 spans 17 residues. The CDR3 DNA reads as TGTGCCAGCAGCGCTAATTCCCCTGGACAGGCCCTCTATGGCTACACCTTC. Protein: CASSANSPGQALYGYTF. Filled out from reference TRBV7-3 and TRBJ1-2, the complete variable domain reads GAGVSQTPSNKVTEKGKYVELRCDPISGHTALYWYRQSLGQGPEFLIYFQGTGAADDSGLPNDRFFAVRPEGSVSTLKIQRTERGDSAVYLCASSANSPGQALYGYTFGSGTRLTVV.

This clonotype was recorded at least ten times. The chain uses TRBV20-1 and TRBJ1-1; D is ambiguous. The CDR3 is 14 amino acids. V gave up 3 bases and J gave up 1 base, with 12 bases separating them. CDR1 is DFQATT and CDR2 is SNEGSKA in the germline V gene (reference sequence). CDR3 coding DNA: TGCAGTGCTAGTATTTCTTCCAGGAACACTGAAGCTTTCTTT. Its protein is CSASISSRNTEAFF.

This clonotype was seen ten or more times. The chain is built from TRBV20-1 and TRBJ2-7, with 9 bases lining up with TRBD1. Germline V gene data show CDR1 as DFQATT and CDR2 as SNEGSKA (reference sequence). V trimming: 6 bases; J trimming: 5 bases; junction bases outside the gene matches: 14. The CDR3 has 15 amino acids. CDR3 in amino acids: CSATHRGPFEDEQYF. The CDR3 DNA sequence: TGCAGTGCAACTCACAGGGGGCCCTTCGAGGACGAGCAGTACTTC.

This clonotype has at least ten counts. The chain recombines TRBV5-1 with TRBJ1-1, with D hard to call. CDR1 and CDR2 from the germline V gene are SGHRS and YFSETQ. The CDR3 totals 13 residues. V lost 4 bases, J lost 1 base, and 8 bases lay in between. This CDR3 reads CASSGRPNTEAFF. The CDR3 DNA sequence: TGCGCCAGCAGCGGAAGACCGAACACTGAAGCTTTCTTT.

Written as DNA, the CDR3 is TGTGCCTGGAGTGTACGGGGCGTTCGGACTGAAGCTTTCTTT. Translation: CAWSVRGVRTEAFF. This sequence joins TRBV30 and TRBJ1-1; the D gene is possibly TRBD1 (5 bases). The CDR3 spans 14 residues. CDR1 and CDR2 from the germline V gene are GTSNPN and SVGIG (reference sequence). Deletions cut 0 bases from V and 5 bases from J, with 13 bases between.

This clonotype was seen repeatedly, ten times or more. The junction differs from germline at one of its ends, possibly a read error. The chain links TRBV7-2 to TRBJ2-1; D possibly corresponds to TRBD2 (6 bases). The length of the CDR3 is 19 residues. Germline V gene data show CDR1 as SGHTA and CDR2 as FQGNSA. The CDR3 sequence: CASSVRVGGSQSSYNEKFF. The CDR3 DNA is TGTGCCAGCAGCGTTAGGGTCGGGGGTTCCCAAAGCTCCTACAATGAGAAGTTCTTC.

This clonotype was observed at least ten times. V gene TRBV12-3 or TRBV12-4 combines with J gene TRBJ2-1; TRBD1 or TRBD2 may be the D gene (5 bases each). This CDR3 region has 17 residues. V was cut by 3 bases and J by 8 bases, with 23 bases left in between. CDR3 bases: TGTGCCAGCAGTTTCCCACGGGGCCGCGACTTTCACCATGAGCAGTTCTTC. Translated: CASSFPRGRDFHHEQFF.